These 10 T cell receptor beta chains were sequenced from one sample in a study of T cells in Graves' hyperthyroidism and ophthalmopathy. Amplified TCR beta CDR3 regions derived from RNA transcripts. An initial round of RT-PCR targeting the TCR CDR3 relied on the HTBI primer set. TCRdb itself ran the multiplex PCR reads through MiXCR, one entry per CDR3 protein. The sample has around 300,000 distinct CDR3 sequences, about 13% seen once; the top ten hold 30% to 40%. Sequencing used blood. Source of these receptors: a woman between 35 and 50 years old with Graves' ophthalmopathy.

This clonotype was detected only a few times. The V and J genes are TRBV6-1 and TRBJ1-1; TRBD1 agrees at 7 bases. Germline V lookup: CDR1 MNHNS, CDR2 SASEGT. With V trimmed by 5 bases and J by 1 base, 7 bases remained unmatched. The CDR3 has 15 residues. CDR3 residues: CASSYATGRNTEAFF. CDR3 nucleotides: TGTGCCAGCAGTTACGCGACAGGGCGGAACACTGAAGCTTTCTTT.

This clonotype has ten or more counts. V usage is TRBV27 and J usage is TRBJ1-1; D gene uncertain. Deletions cut 4 bases from V and 5 bases from J, with 14 bases between. Germline CDR1 and CDR2: MNHEY and SMNVEV (reference sequence). This CDR3 spans 14 amino acids. CDR3 nucleotide sequence: TGTGCCAGCAGTTCACAAGGGCCGTATACTGAAGCTTTCTTT. Its protein is CASSSQGPYTEAFF.

The CDR3 sequence is CATSDLRQRTGELFF. CDR3 nucleotides: TGTGCCACCAGTGATTTGCGCCAGCGCACCGGGGAGCTGTTTTTT. The chain couples TRBV24-1 to TRBJ2-2; D not resolved. Germline V gene lookup returns CDR1 KGHDR and CDR2 SFDVKD. V gave up 0 bases and J gave up 4 bases, with 8 bases separating them. CDR3 size: 15 residues.

The chain joins TRBV19 to TRBJ1-1, with D unresolved. V was trimmed by 5 bases and J by 5 bases, leaving 12 bases between them. This CDR3 spans 13 amino acids. Per the germline V gene, CDR1 is LNHDA and CDR2 is SQIVND (reference sequence). In DNA, the CDR3 is TGTGCCAGTAGTTCATCCGGTGGGACTGAAGCTTTCTTT. It is translated as CASSSSGGTEAFF.

This clonotype was detected many times. The CDR3 DNA is TGTGCCCAGGAGATCACCATTACAGATACGCAGTATTTT. Its protein is CAQEITITDTQYF. The genes are TRBV30 and TRBJ2-3; D gene unclear. V was shortened by 8 bases and J by 3 bases, with 15 bases between the two germline ends. The CDR3 loop spans 13 amino acids. Per germline, CDR1 GTSNPN and CDR2 SVGIG (reference sequence).

This clonotype was seen at least ten times. This chain connects TRBV24-1 to TRBJ2-2, with 9 bases identical to TRBD2. The CDR3 runs to 16 residues. V was pared by 5 bases and J by 5 bases, with 8 bases of the junction left unmatched. Germline CDR1 and CDR2: KGHDR and SFDVKD. The CDR3 sequence: CATSGGGRADTGELFF. Here the CDR3 DNA reads TGTGCCACCAGTGGAGGCGGGAGGGCCGATACCGGGGAGCTGTTTTTT.

This clonotype appeared many times. The chain carries TRBV20-1 and TRBJ2-3; 15 bases fit TRBD2. In germline, CDR1 is DFQATT, CDR2 SNEGSKA (reference sequence). The length of the CDR3 is 16 residues. Trimming took 6 bases from V and 5 from J; bases not matched to a gene: 9. The CDR3, as DNA: TGCAGTGCGTACGGACTAGCGGGGGGGCAGATAGATACGCAGTATTTT. As protein: CSAYGLAGGQIDTQYF.

At least ten counts were recorded for this clonotype. V usage is TRBV5-1 and J usage is TRBJ2-1; D is perhaps TRBD1 (6 bases). The germline V and J ends were trimmed by 4 bases and 0 bases, with 11 bases remaining between them. The CDR3 runs 15 residues. Looked up from germline, CDR1 is SGHRS and CDR2 is YFSETQ. The CDR3, as DNA: TGCGCCAGCAGCGGAACAGGGAGCTCCTACAATGAGCAGTTCTTC. This sequence encodes CASSGTGSSYNEQFF.

This clonotype was counted many times. The chain has TRBV20-1 and TRBJ2-5; 8 nucleotides match TRBD2. The CDR3 is made up of 16 amino acids. From germline, CDR1 is DFQATT and CDR2 SNEGSKA (reference sequence). The junction had 12 bases not matched to a gene; V was cut back by 3 bases and J by 3 bases. The DNA for the CDR3 is TGCAGTGCTAGTTCGACTAGCCGGGGGGGAAAAGAGACCCAGTACTTC. Protein product: CSASSTSRGGKETQYF.

Ten or more counts support this clonotype. This chain joins TRBV5-1 and TRBJ2-3, with 7 positions matching TRBD2. CDR3 length: 13 residues. V lost 5 bases, J lost 5 bases, and 5 bases stayed unmatched. Per the germline V gene, CDR1 is SGHRS and CDR2 is YFSETQ. In DNA, the CDR3 is TGCGCCAGCAGGGCTAGCGGACGAGATACGCAGTATTTT. This sequence encodes CASRASGRDTQYF.